What follows is one TCR beta chain and its context. This receptor's antigen is unknown. No per-base quality is available; no much larger clone lies one base away. The sample holds other DNA sequences that translate to the same CDR3. Enrolling through a virtual design, the prospective study's participants ranged in age from roughly 18 to 90 years and lived across about two dozen United States geographic areas. In the prospective study, participants were assigned to cohorts based on the clinical history participants reported in a screening survey and a study questionnaire. In the prospective study, whole blood, serum and a nasopharyngeal or oropharyngeal swab were collected from each participant by mobile phlebotomists. Over a roughly 2-month period, participants in the prospective study had the option of providing additional blood draws and questionnaires. Blood samples from the prospective study were shipped frozen or at room temperature prior to DNA extraction.

This record comes from a study of blood T cell repertoires in COVID-19 (dated by TCRdb to about 2020). For the wider study: Samples covering the acute and convalescent phases of COVID-19 were provided by collaborators in the United States, Italy and Spain. The material from the prospective study consisted of cDNA or gDNA derived from T cells, B-cell-depleted T cells, or PBMCs. Deeply sampled blood TCRbeta repertoires from subjects exposed to, actively infected with, or recovered from COVID-19 were included in the dataset. A freely available public database, intended as a resource for researchers studying the immune response to SARS-CoV-2, is where the repertoires were released. The samples were drawn from the first 160 participants of the ongoing ImmuneRACE study and from under 1,500 subjects provided by 6 global collaborators. Sample metadata almost always included a de-identified subject ID, COVID-19 status, age in years and sex. Where HLA class I and class II types were available, the types were taken from metadata supplied by the sample provider, not from assay-based typing. Overall results and qualifications from the work: How much clinical and demographic metadata was included differed by source and by participant, and the metadata was provided uncurated.

V sheds 6 bases and J sheds 5 bases, leaving 11 bases between their ends. From the cysteine up to the phenylalanine, the CDR3 has a length of 13 residues. Only CDR3 DNA is held: 39 bases, read in frame from base 1. TCRbeta CDR3 regions were amplified from genomic DNA using the immunoSEQ Assay, a bias-controlled multiplex PCR. The source study handled its data this way. The number of nucleated cells in each sample was estimated by amplification of reference gene primers within the assay. To quantify the absolute abundance of each unique TCRbeta CDR3 rearrangement, sequence reads were collapsed and filtered. For each sample, productive Simpson clonality was calculated as the square root of Simpson's diversity index across productive rearrangements. TCRdb limited this immuneACCESS table to in-frame rearrangements with V and J called. A share of clones is missing; checked studies link under half to unresolved V genes, and the rest is unexplained. That table furnishes V, J and clone size, whereas the DNA furnished D and trimming. Recorded for this sample are about 200,000 clones; approximately 89% of them occurred a single time. The top ten clones comprise around 2.3% of the sample.

The chain is assembled from TRBV12-3 or TRBV12-4 and TRBJ1-5, and possibly TRBD1, on 6 matching bases. The sample was PBMCs or T cells enriched from blood (not recorded which). The clonotype was recovered from a woman aged 40 to 50 with acute COVID-19. The CDR3 loop reads CASSLTGDQPQHF. The nucleotide sequence reads as follows: TGTGCCAGCAGCCTGACAGGCGATCAGCCCCAGCATTTT.